This T cell receptor (beta chain) was found in a study of CD8 T cells in ankylosing spondylitis. Study findings and constraints: Earlier work had already found some motif variants in reactive arthritis synovial fluid and blood. Within matched ankylosing spondylitis synovial fluid, disease-linked clones were reportedly significantly enriched. Ankylosing spondylitis blood seemed to carry a telltale TCR beta motif made of under ten highly homologous variants. Disease-associated clonotypes exhibited CD8+ identity and were relatively infrequent in peripheral blood.

The length of the CDR3 is 15 residues. Germline V gives CDR1 DFQATT, CDR2 SNEGSKA (reference sequence). V lost 6 bases and J 4 bases, leaving 19 bases between the germline ends. Quantitative 5'-RACE with molecular barcodes generated TCR beta libraries. A single record per CDR3 protein comes from TCRdb applying MiXCR to the 5' RACE reads. Of around 890,000 distinct CDR3 sequences in the sample, over 9.5% are singletons; the top ten hold roughly 0.51%. This clonotype was seen more than once but under ten times. Its antigen is currently unknown. The V gene is TRBV20-1, the J gene TRBJ1-5, with a tentative D call TRBD1 (5 bases). The sample was blood, either unsorted or a sorted T cell fraction (not recorded which). The TCR originated in a male donor with ankylosing spondylitis. Here the CDR3 DNA reads TGCAGTGCCTGGGGCATAGGTATTGGGAATCAGCCCCAGCATTTT. The encoded protein is CSAWGIGIGNQPQHF.